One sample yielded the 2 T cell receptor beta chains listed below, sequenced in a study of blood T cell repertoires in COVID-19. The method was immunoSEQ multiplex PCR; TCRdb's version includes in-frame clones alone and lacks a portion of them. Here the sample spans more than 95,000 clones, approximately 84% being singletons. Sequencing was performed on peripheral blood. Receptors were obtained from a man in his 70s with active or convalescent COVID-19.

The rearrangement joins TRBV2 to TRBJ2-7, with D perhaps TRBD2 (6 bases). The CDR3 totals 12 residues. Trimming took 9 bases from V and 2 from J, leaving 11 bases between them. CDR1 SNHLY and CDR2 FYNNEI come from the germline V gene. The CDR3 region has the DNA TGTGCCAGTCGGAGGGCCGCCTACGAGCAGTACTTC. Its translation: CASRRAAYEQYF. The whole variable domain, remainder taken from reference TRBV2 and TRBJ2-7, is EPEVTQTPSHQVTQMGQEVILRCVPISNHLYFYWYRQILGQKVEFLVSFYNNEISEKSEIFDDQFSVERPDGSNFTLKIRSTKLEDSAMYFCASRRAAYEQYFGPGTRLTVT.

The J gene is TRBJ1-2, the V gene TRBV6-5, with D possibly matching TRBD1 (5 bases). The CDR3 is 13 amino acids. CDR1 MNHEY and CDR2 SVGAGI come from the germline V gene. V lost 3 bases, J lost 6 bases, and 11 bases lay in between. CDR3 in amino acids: CASSYQGQDGYTF. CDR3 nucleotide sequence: TGTGCCAGCAGTTATCAGGGTCAGGATGGCTACACCTTC.